This T cell receptor beta chain was captured by sequencing in a study of blood T cell repertoires in COVID-19. Study-level background: Specimens from acute and convalescent COVID-19 originated in the United States, Italy and Spain. From T cells, B-cell-depleted T cells, or PBMCs came the material, which was cDNA or gDNA.

The CDR3 length is 12 residues. V was clipped by 10 bases and J by 7 bases, with 14 bases between them. CDR1 and CDR2 (germline): SNHLY, FYNNEI. Source study methods: Amplifying reference gene primers gave estimates of nucleated cell counts. Data came from immunoSEQ multiplex PCR; TCRdb stores just in-frame clones and leaves some out. V and J calls and clone size come straight from that table; D and trimming were deduced from the DNA. The sample consists of roughly 300,000 clones, roughly nine tenths of them appearing once. This clone was picked up one time. This TCR derives from a man between 18 and 35 years old who had recovered from COVID-19. Material for sequencing was peripheral blood. This chain links TRBV2 with TRBJ1-5, with D tentatively TRBD1 (6 bases). The CDR3, as DNA: TGTGCCATAAAGGGGGAGGGGCAGCCCCAGCATTTT. Amino acids: CAIKGEGQPQHF.